This T cell receptor (beta chain) was recovered during a study of low-dose radiotherapy and immunotherapy resistance in tumors. Eligibility required advanced solid tumors lacking tumor-infiltrating lymphocytes. cDNA synthesis used a TRAV/TRBV-specific primer set for both chains. A constant-region primer paired with the V-primer adapter amplified TCRs over about 19 PCR cycles. Each CDR3 protein gets one entry after TCRdb re-called the reads with MiXCR. The sample has fewer than 8,000 distinct CDR3 sequences, 60% to 75% seen once; the top ten hold roughly an eighth. This clonotype was seen a handful of times. This CDR3 has 15 amino acids. The ends were cut back, 9 bases at V and 0 bases at J, with 18 bases in the middle.

This sequence was found in a human donor with advanced metastatic prostate, ovarian, gallbladder or colorectal cancer (not recorded which). This table probably holds off-target reads from a library built for another chain. The chain couples TRBV5-3 to TRBJ1-1; perhaps TRBD1 as D (5 bases). TRBV5-3 is labeled an ORF, and its function is uncertain. CDR3 DNA sequence: TGTGCCACCAACCGGGGGTCTCGGTTGAACACTGAAGCTTTCTTT. It encodes CATNRGSRLNTEAFF.